The entry below describes one T cell receptor beta chain. The CDR3 length is 17 residues. V was shortened by 2 bases and J by 0 bases, with 16 bases between the two germline ends. Germline V gene sequence: CDR1 SGHAT, CDR2 FQNNGV. The data originate from a study of blood T cell repertoires in COVID-19. In the study overall: Researchers got acute and convalescent COVID-19 samples from the United States, Italy and Spain.

Produced via immunoSEQ multiplex PCR; TCRdb's table is partial and in-frame only. The sample includes approximately 220,000 clones, roughly 84% of them seen just once. Sequenced: peripheral blood. The TCR originated in a woman in her sixties with acute or convalescent COVID-19. This chain links TRBV11-2 with TRBJ2-5; no reliable D call. The CDR3 DNA reads TGTGCCAGCAGCTTAAGACTTTCTAAGGCTAACCAAGAGACCCAGTACTTC. As protein: CASSLRLSKANQETQYF.